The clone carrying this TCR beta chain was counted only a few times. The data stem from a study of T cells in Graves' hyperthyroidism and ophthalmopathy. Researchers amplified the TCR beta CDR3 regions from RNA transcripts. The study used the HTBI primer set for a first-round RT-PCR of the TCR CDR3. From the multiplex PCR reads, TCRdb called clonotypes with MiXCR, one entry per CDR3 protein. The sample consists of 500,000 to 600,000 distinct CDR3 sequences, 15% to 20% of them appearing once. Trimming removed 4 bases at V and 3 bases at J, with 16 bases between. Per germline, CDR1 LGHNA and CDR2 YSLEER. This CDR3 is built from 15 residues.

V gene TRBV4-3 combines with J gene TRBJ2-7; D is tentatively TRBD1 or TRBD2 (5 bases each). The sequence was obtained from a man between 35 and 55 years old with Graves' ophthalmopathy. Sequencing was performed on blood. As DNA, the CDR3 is TGCGCCAGCAGCCGCGACCGGGACCCCTTCTACGAGCAGTACTTC. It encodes CASSRDRDPFYEQYF.